Included here is one T cell receptor (beta chain) sequence, with context. What it binds is not known. The sample is drawn from a study of cytomegalovirus exposure and HLA in healthy donors. Study-wide background: HLA-typed donors contributed 80 million to 85 million unique TCRs, which were held in an early data release. Notes on the study in general: An observed cluster of highly shared sequence variants was recorded as a likely sequencing artifact.

The PCR employed 60 Vbeta primers together with 13 Jbeta primers. Produced via immunoSEQ multiplex PCR; TCRdb's table is partial and in-frame only. The sample comprises about 45,000 clones, under 60% of which are singletons, and around 5.8% rests with the top ten. The sequencing sample was made of PBMCs. This clonotype was obtained from a man aged 60 to 69 in good health and CMV-seronegative.

This CDR3 reads CSVDSTGMNTEAFF. The CDR3, as DNA: TGCAGCGTTGATTCTACAGGGATGAACACTGAAGCTTTCTTT. The chain combines TRBV29-1 with TRBJ1-1, with D possibly TRBD1 on 6 matching bases. Per germline, CDR1 SQVTM and CDR2 ANQGSEA. V was shortened by 3 bases and J by 0 bases, with 11 bases between the two germline ends. This CDR3 has 14 residues. Filled out from reference TRBV29-1 and TRBJ1-1, the complete variable domain reads SAVISQKPSRDICQRGTSLTIQCQVDSQVTMMFWYRQQPGQSLTLIATANQGSEATYESGFVIDKFPISRPNLTFSTLTVSNMSPEDSSIYLCSVDSTGMNTEAFFGQGTRLTVV.